This T cell receptor beta chain appears in the sequencing data of a study of T-cell memory formation after mild COVID-19. Study findings and constraints: Contracting CD4+ clones sat mainly in CM and EM; CD8+ in EMRA. The study detected some responding clones in pre-infection memory, suggesting cross-reactive memory joined.

From germline, CDR1 is LGHNA and CDR2 YSLEER. CDR3 length: 18 residues. The trim removed 0 bases at V and 0 bases at J, leaving 6 bases unmatched. cDNA libraries for TCR alpha and TCR beta, carrying sample barcodes and UMIs, came from 5'RACE with constant-segment primers. TCRdb called the 5' RACE reads again in MiXCR, with one record for every CDR3 protein. The sample carries about 350,000 distinct CDR3 sequences, about an eighth recorded once. About this clonotype itself: What it binds is not known.

V and J are TRBV4-3 and TRBJ2-1; the match to TRBD2 covers 9 bases. The source material was PBMCs or a T cell subset sorted from them (not recorded which). This clonotype was sampled from a man between 18 and 35 years old who had mild COVID-19 (a few samples of this study predate the infection). Cell type and time point are not known. The CDR3 nucleotides are TGCGCCAGCAGCCAAGATGTAGCGGGGGCGAGCTCCTACAATGAGCAGTTCTTC. This gives the protein CASSQDVAGASSYNEQFF.